Shown below are 6 T cell receptor beta chains from a single sample sequenced in a study of blood T cell repertoires in COVID-19. Assay used: immunoSEQ multiplex PCR; TCRdb lists only in-frame clones, some missing. This sample has 210,000 or so clones, with 80% to 90% found just once. The sequenced sample was peripheral blood. Every receptor here comes from a man aged 50-59 years with acute or convalescent COVID-19.

The chain is built from TRBV25-1 and TRBJ2-7, with 11 nucleotides matching TRBD1. V gave up 7 bases and J gave up 3 bases; unmatched junction bases: 5. The CDR3 loop spans 14 amino acids. Germline CDR1 reads MGHDK; CDR2 reads SYGVNS. In DNA, the CDR3 is TGTGCCAGCATGGGGACAGGGGGACTCTACGAGCAGTACTTC. This sequence encodes CASMGTGGLYEQYF.

The rearrangement uses TRBV5-1 and TRBJ1-2; TRBD1 matches 8 bases. This CDR3 region has 16 residues. In germline, CDR1 is SGHRS, CDR2 YFSETQ. J lost 8 bases, V lost 0 bases, and 12 bases had no gene match. CDR3 DNA sequence: TGCGCCAGCAGCTTGGCGCAGGGGGCGGGTACGGGCGGCTACACCTTC. Amino acids: CASSLAQGAGTGGYTF.

This clone came up a few times. V and J are TRBV12-3 or TRBV12-4 and TRBJ2-7, with D possibly being TRBD1 (5 bases). Trimming cost V 7 bases and J 5 bases, with 15 bases left between them. This CDR3 region has 13 residues. The CDR3 region has the DNA TGTGCCAGCACCGAATCAGGGTCGGACGAGCAGTACTTC. Its protein product is CASTESGSDEQYF.

As concerns this clone: The same CDR3 can be traced to other DNA sequences in this sample. The chain uses TRBV5-1 and TRBJ1-6; 9 bases line up with TRBD1. Trimming cost V 1 base and J 7 bases; bases outside gene matches: 0. CDR1 is SGHRS, CDR2 YFSETQ, per germline. This CDR3 has 14 amino acids. The CDR3 DNA is TGCGCCAGCAGCTTGACAGGGGGCAATTCACCCCTCCACTTT. Protein sequence: CASSLTGGNSPLHF.

Details on this clone: The identical CDR3 is also encoded by other nucleotide sequences in the sample. The V call is TRBV5-1, the J call TRBJ2-3; D possibly corresponds to TRBD2 (5 bases). This CDR3 has 13 amino acids. Germline CDR1 and CDR2: SGHRS and YFSETQ. V lost 4 bases and J 1 base, leaving 7 bases between the germline ends. This CDR3 is CASSPGGTDTQYF. The CDR3 DNA reads as TGCGCCAGCAGCCCCGGGGGCACAGATACGCAGTATTTT.

This sequence joins TRBV2 and TRBJ2-2; the match to TRBD1 covers 7 bases. The V segment lost 6 bases and the J segment 2 bases; nucleotides outside the gene matches: 6. This CDR3 comprises 15 residues. The germline V gene has CDR1 SNHLY and CDR2 FYNNEI. The DNA for the CDR3 is TGTGCCAGCAGGCGACAGGGCCCCAACACCGGGGAGCTGTTTTTT. This encodes CASRRQGPNTGELFF.